The 20 T cell receptor beta chains presented below share a single source sample, sequenced in a study of blood T cells in healthy people across ages. It was with a sample-barcoded 5' primer and a J-beta primer mix that a second PCR of roughly 6 to 12 cycles was run. From the 5' RACE reads, TCRdb called clonotypes with MiXCR, one entry per CDR3 protein. Of approximately 600,000 distinct CDR3 sequences in the sample, 45% to 65% were seen once. The sample was blood. Receptor source: a man in his sixties in good health.

About this clonotype itself: Mismatch with germline at one junction end may stem from a read error. The V call is TRBV4-2, the J call TRBJ2-1; the D gene is possibly TRBD2 (5 bases). The CDR3 is 18 residues long. Germline V gene data show CDR1 as LGHNA and CDR2 as YNFKEQ. The CDR3 DNA is TGTGCCACCAGCCAAGGTAGTATCTCGGGCGGGTCCTACAATGAGCAGTTCTTC. Its protein product is CATSQGSISGGSYNEQFF.

This chain uses TRBV11-2 with TRBJ2-5; TRBD1 matches at 7 bases. CDR3 size: 14 residues. Germline V gives CDR1 SGHAT, CDR2 FQNNGV. Germline trimming cut 5 bases from V and 7 bases from J; bases unmatched to any gene: 10. CDR3 bases: TGTGCCAGCAGCCCCGACAGGGAGAGGGGGACCCAGTACTTC. Protein: CASSPDRERGTQYF.

This sequence joins TRBV7-9 and TRBJ2-7; a weak D match, TRBD1 (6 bases). V was shortened by 4 bases and J by 2 bases, with 18 bases between the two germline ends. The CDR3 has 16 residues. The germline V gene encodes CDR1 SEHNR and CDR2 FQNEAQ (reference sequence). CDR3 sequence reads: CASSSGQSFRPYEQYF. CDR3 bases: TGTGCCAGCAGCTCGGGACAATCCTTTAGGCCCTACGAGCAGTACTTC.

The rearrangement uses TRBV25-1 and TRBJ2-5; D may be TRBD1 or TRBD2 (5 bases each). TRBJ2-7 matches the DNA end more closely, so the J call is doubtful. CDR3 size: 14 residues. Germline values: CDR1 MGHDK, CDR2 SYGVNS. The CDR3: CASSFGDERYEQYF. The CDR3 DNA reads TGTGCCAGCAGTTTTGGGGACGAGAGGTACGAGCAGTACTTC.

The chain links TRBV12-3 or TRBV12-4 to TRBJ2-5; no reliable D call. Deletions cut 6 bases from V and 1 base from J, with 9 bases between. The CDR3 has 13 amino acids. The CDR3 is CASRHWGQETQYF. The CDR3 bases are TGTGCCAGCAGGCACTGGGGCCAAGAGACCCAGTACTTC.

The V gene is TRBV2, the J gene TRBJ2-1; TRBD2 matches at 8 bases. The CDR3 runs 16 residues. Germline V gene sequence: CDR1 SNHLY, CDR2 FYNNEI. Trimming removed 6 bases from V and 3 bases from J; junction bases left unmatched: 10. The DNA of the CDR3 is TGTGCCAGCAGCGCACCCCCGCGGGGGGTCTACAATGAGCAGTTCTTC. This encodes CASSAPPRGVYNEQFF.

V usage is TRBV20-1 and J usage is TRBJ2-5; tentative D call: TRBD1 (6 bases). With 2 bases removed from V and 4 bases from J, the gap between germline ends came to 11 bases. CDR1 is DFQATT, CDR2 SNEGSKA, per germline (reference sequence). This CDR3 is 13 amino acids long. The CDR3, as DNA: TGCAGTGCTAGACCGGGACACCGAGAGACCCAGTACTTC. It is translated as CSARPGHRETQYF.

This clonotype has more than one count but fewer than ten. The V and J genes are TRBV12-3 or TRBV12-4 and TRBJ2-5; 7 nucleotides align to TRBD1. Trimming at V came to 6 bases and at J to 1 base, leaving 8 bases not matched to a gene. This CDR3 comprises 15 residues. CDR3 loop: CASRDDRVAQETQYF. Written as DNA, the CDR3 is TGTGCCAGCAGAGACGACAGGGTGGCCCAAGAGACCCAGTACTTC.

This clonotype was picked up a small number of times. The chain has TRBV7-9 and TRBJ1-2; D may be TRBD1 (6 bases). This CDR3 has 15 amino acids. Germline-derived CDR1 and CDR2 are SEHNR and FQNEAQ (reference sequence). Deletions cut 1 base from V and 2 bases from J, with 11 bases between. This chain's CDR3 is CASSLDGTYNYGYTF. CDR3 nucleotide sequence: TGTGCCAGCAGCTTAGATGGGACATACAACTATGGCTACACCTTC.

J is TRBJ1-2 and V is TRBV29-1; 10 nucleotides match TRBD1. With 7 bases clipped from V and 1 base from J, the junction kept 6 bases outside the gene matches. This CDR3 contains 14 residues. Germline assignment: CDR1 SQVTM and CDR2 ANQGSEA. CDR3 nucleotide sequence: TGCAGCGGGAGCCGGGACAGGGGTAACTATGGCTACACCTTC. Its protein is CSGSRDRGNYGYTF. The complete variable domain, with remaining parts taken from reference TRBV29-1 and TRBJ1-2, reads SAVISQKPSRDICQRGTSLTIQCQVDSQVTMMFWYRQQPGQSLTLIATANQGSEATYESGFVIDKFPISRPNLTFSTLTVSNMSPEDSSIYLCSGSRDRGNYGYTFGSGTRLTVV.

The V and J genes are TRBV18 and TRBJ1-3; tentative D call: TRBD1 (5 bases). V gave up 6 bases and J gave up 8 bases, with 8 bases separating them. The CDR3 is 11 residues long. The germline V gene encodes CDR1 KGHSH and CDR2 LQKENI. CDR3 region: CASSSRDTIYF. The CDR3 DNA sequence: TGTGCCAGCTCGTCCAGGGACACCATATATTTT. Looking up the rest from reference TRBV18 and TRBJ1-3 gives the full variable domain: NAGVMQNPRHLVRRRGQEARLRCSPMKGHSHVYWYRQLPEEGLKFMVYLQKENIIDESGMPKERFSAEFPKEGPSILRIQQVVRGDSAAYFCASSSRDTIYFGEGSWLTVV.

The V gene is TRBV29-1, the J gene TRBJ1-5; 9 positions agree with TRBD1. The CDR3 length is 12 residues. J was trimmed by 7 bases and V by 6 bases; bases with no gene match: 4. In germline, CDR1 is SQVTM, CDR2 ANQGSEA. The CDR3 DNA is TGCAGCGTACAGGGGGCGGGCCAGCCCCAGCATTTT. Its protein product is CSVQGAGQPQHF.

J is TRBJ1-2 and V is TRBV5-1, with D possibly matching TRBD1 (6 bases). Per the germline V gene, CDR1 is SGHRS and CDR2 is YFSETQ. Between the trimmed V and J ends, which lost 7 bases and 3 bases, there was a span of 10 bases. The CDR3 runs to 12 residues. The CDR3 bases are TGCGCCAGCCGACAGGAGGACTATGGCTACACCTTC. This gives the protein CASRQEDYGYTF.

The gene calls are TRBV7-9 and TRBJ2-5, with TRBD1 matching 10 bases. Germline CDR1 reads SEHNR; CDR2 reads FQNEAQ (reference sequence). The CDR3 totals 15 residues. J lost 3 bases, V lost 4 bases, and 5 bases had no gene match. CDR3 in DNA: TGTGCCAGCAGCTCGAGGACAGGGGGGGAAGAGACCCAGTACTTC. It is translated as CASSSRTGGEETQYF.

In its sample, this clonotype was seen many times. This rearrangement joins TRBV29-1 to TRBJ2-5; 9 positions agree with TRBD1. The CDR3 is 14 amino acids. In germline, CDR1 is SQVTM, CDR2 ANQGSEA. The trim removed 3 bases at V and 4 bases at J, leaving 6 bases unmatched. The CDR3 bases are TGCAGCGTTGACTTGGGGACAGGGAGAGAGACCCAGTACTTC. It is translated as CSVDLGTGRETQYF. Full variable domain (rest looked up from reference TRBV29-1 and TRBJ2-5): SAVISQKPSRDICQRGTSLTIQCQVDSQVTMMFWYRQQPGQSLTLIATANQGSEATYESGFVIDKFPISRPNLTFSTLTVSNMSPEDSSIYLCSVDLGTGRETQYFGPGTRLLVL.

This sequence joins TRBV3-1 and TRBJ1-2, with a tentative D call TRBD1 (5 bases). V was shortened by 1 base and J by 4 bases, with 10 bases between the two germline ends. The CDR3 extends over 14 amino acids. Germline CDR1 reads LGHDT; CDR2 reads YNNKEL (reference sequence). The CDR3 DNA reads as TGTGCCAGCAGCCAAGGGACAACCGCCTATGGCTACACCTTC. Amino acids: CASSQGTTAYGYTF.

The rearrangement uses TRBV20-1 and TRBJ2-1; the D gene is possibly TRBD1 (5 bases). CDR1 and CDR2 from the germline V gene are DFQATT and SNEGSKA (reference sequence). Trimming took off 3 bases at V and 8 bases at J, with 14 bases between the two ends. The CDR3 extends over 13 amino acids. The CDR3 coding sequence is TGCAGTGCTAGCGCGGTAGGGGTCCATGAGCAGTTCTTC. This sequence encodes CSASAVGVHEQFF.

The V call is TRBV20-1, the J call TRBJ2-1, with D perhaps matching TRBD2 (5 bases). The CDR3 totals 15 residues. Germline V gives CDR1 DFQATT, CDR2 SNEGSKA (reference sequence). This CDR3 is CSALHGTAGGDEQFF. DNA for the CDR3: TGCAGCGCCCTCCACGGTACAGCTGGAGGCGATGAGCAGTTCTTC.

The chain uses TRBV20-1 and TRBJ1-4; 9 bases map to TRBD1. With V trimmed by 6 bases and J by 4 bases, 6 bases remained unmatched. The CDR3 runs to 14 residues. Germline V gene lookup returns CDR1 DFQATT and CDR2 SNEGSKA (reference sequence). The CDR3 loop reads CSAGTGPHNEKLFF. The CDR3 DNA follows: TGCAGTGCAGGGACAGGGCCGCATAATGAAAAACTGTTTTTT.

The chain recombines TRBV6-6 with TRBJ2-3; tentative D call: TRBD2 (6 bases). CDR1 and CDR2 (germline): MNHNY, SVGAGI (reference sequence). This CDR3 has 15 amino acids. V lost 2 bases and J lost 1, with 10 bases in between. CDR3 sequence (DNA): TGTGCCAGCAGTTACCCCGGGGGAGGCACAGATACGCAGTATTTT. It encodes CASSYPGGGTDTQYF.